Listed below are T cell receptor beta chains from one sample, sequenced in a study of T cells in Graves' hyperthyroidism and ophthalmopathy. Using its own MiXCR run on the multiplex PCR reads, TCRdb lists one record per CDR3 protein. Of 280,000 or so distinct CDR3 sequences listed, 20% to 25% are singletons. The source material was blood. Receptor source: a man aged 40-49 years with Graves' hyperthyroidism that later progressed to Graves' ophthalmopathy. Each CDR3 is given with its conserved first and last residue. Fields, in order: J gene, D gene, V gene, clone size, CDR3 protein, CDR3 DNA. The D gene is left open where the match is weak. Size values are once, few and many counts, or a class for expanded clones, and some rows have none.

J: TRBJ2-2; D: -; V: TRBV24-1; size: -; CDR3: CATSERTGELFF; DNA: TGTGCCACCAGTGAACGGACCGGGGAGCTGTTTTTT
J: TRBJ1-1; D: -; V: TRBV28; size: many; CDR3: CASSLRTATAEAFF; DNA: TGTGCCAGCAGTTTAAGGACGGCGACGGCTGAAGCTTTCTTT
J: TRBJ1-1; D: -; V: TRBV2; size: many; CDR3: CASKVWMNTEAFF; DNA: TGTGCCAGCAAAGTTTGGATGAACACTGAAGCTTTCTTT
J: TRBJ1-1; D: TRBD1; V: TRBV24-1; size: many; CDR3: CATSDGQGLNTEAFF; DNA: TGTGCCACCAGTGACGGACAGGGCCTAAACACTGAAGCTTTCTTT
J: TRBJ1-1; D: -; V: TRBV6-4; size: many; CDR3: CASSDWRGGPYTSDRAFF; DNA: TGTGCCAGCAGTGACTGGAGGGGGGGCCCATATACATCGGATAGGGCTTTCTTT
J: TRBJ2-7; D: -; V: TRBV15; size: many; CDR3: CATSRGLGVGEQYF; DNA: TGTGCCACCAGCAGAGGTTTGGGAGTGGGGGAGCAGTACTTC
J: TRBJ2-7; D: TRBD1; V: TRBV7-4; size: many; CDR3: CARDRDLSSYEQYF; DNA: TGTGCCAGGGACAGGGATCTGAGCTCCTACGAGCAGTACTTC
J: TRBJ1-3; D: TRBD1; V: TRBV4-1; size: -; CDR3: CASSQPERDRGFGSGNTIYF; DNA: TGCGCCAGCAGCCAACCTGAAAGGGACAGGGGGTTTGGTTCTGGAAACACCATATATTTT
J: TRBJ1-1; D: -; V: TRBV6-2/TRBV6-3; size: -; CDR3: CASSRLIGGAGMNTEAFF; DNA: TGTGCCAGCAGTCGTCTAATCGGGGGCGCGGGGATGAACACTGAAGCTTTCTTT
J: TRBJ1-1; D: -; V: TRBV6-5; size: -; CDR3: CASSYRRDSPAFF; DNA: TGTGCCAGCAGTTACAGGAGGGACTCTCCAGCTTTCTTT
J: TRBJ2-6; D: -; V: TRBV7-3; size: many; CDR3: CASSTPLGGDGANVLTF; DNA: TGTGCCAGCAGCACCCCCCTAGGCGGGGACGGGGCCAACGTCCTGACTTTC
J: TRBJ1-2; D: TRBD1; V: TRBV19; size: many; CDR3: CASSILFGDRGLGYTF; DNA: TGTGCCAGTAGTATTCTCTTCGGGGACAGGGGGCTGGGCTACACCTTC
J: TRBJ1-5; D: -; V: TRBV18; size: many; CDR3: CASSPDGSNQPQHF; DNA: TGTGCCAGCTCACCCGACGGCAGCAATCAGCCCCAGCATTTT
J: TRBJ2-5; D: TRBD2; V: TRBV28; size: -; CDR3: CASSPSWSGRVKETQYF; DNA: TGTGCCAGCAGCCCGAGTTGGAGCGGGAGGGTGAAAGAGACCCAGTACTTC
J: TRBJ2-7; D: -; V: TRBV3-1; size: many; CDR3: CASSQRGMPTRKDEQYF; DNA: TGTGCCAGCAGCCAAAGGGGGATGCCGACGAGGAAGGACGAGCAGTACTTC
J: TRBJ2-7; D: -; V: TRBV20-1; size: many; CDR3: CSARAEQHSYEQYF; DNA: TGCAGTGCTAGAGCAGAGCAGCACTCCTACGAGCAGTACTTC
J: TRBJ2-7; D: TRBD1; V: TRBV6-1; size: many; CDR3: CASSEMLTGASYEQYF; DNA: TGTGCCAGCAGTGAAATGTTGACAGGGGCATCGTACGAGCAGTACTTC
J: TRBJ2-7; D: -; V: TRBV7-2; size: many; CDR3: CASSWDLTPSYEQYF; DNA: TGTGCCAGCAGTTGGGACCTTACCCCCTCTTACGAGCAGTACTTC
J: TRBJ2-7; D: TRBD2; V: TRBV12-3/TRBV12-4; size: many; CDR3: CASSLNYGGSIAEQYF; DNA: TGTGCCAGCAGTTTAAATTACGGCGGGAGTATTGCCGAGCAGTACTTC
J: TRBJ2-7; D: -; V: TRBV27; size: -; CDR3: CASSFSRTGGNYEQYF; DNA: TGTGCCAGCAGTTTTTCCCGGACAGGCGGGAACTACGAGCAGTACTTC
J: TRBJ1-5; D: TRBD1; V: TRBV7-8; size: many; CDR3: CASNTGIGQGASQPQHF; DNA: TGTGCCAGCAACACGGGAATCGGACAGGGGGCTAGCCAGCCCCAGCATTTT
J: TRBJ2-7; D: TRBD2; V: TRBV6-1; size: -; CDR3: CASRLGLAGLYEQYF; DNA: TGTGCCAGCAGGCTTGGACTAGCGGGCCTCTACGAGCAGTACTTC
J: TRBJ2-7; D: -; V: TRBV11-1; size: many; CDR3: CASSSLQAGQPPEQYF; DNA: TGTGCCAGCAGCTCCCTACAAGCCGGCCAACCTCCCGAGCAGTACTTC
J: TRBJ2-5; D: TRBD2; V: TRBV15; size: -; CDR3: CATSRGTSGRARGETQYF; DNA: TGTGCCACCAGCAGAGGGACTAGCGGGAGGGCGAGGGGGGAGACCCAGTACTTC
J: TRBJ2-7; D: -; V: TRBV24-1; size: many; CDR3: CATSDGSSYEQYF; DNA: TGTGCCACCAGTGACGGCAGCTCCTACGAGCAGTACTTC
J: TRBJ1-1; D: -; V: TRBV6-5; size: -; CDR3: CASSLARGTLAPFF; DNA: TGTGCCAGCAGTTTAGCCCGGGGGACTCTAGCGCCTTTCTTT
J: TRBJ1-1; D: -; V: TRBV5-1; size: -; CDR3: CASSPGLRTEAFF; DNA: TGCGCCAGCAGTCCGGGACTTCGGACTGAAGCTTTCTTT
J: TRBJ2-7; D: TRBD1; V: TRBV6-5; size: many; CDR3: CASSYPGQGVAEQYF; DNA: TGTGCCAGCAGTTACCCGGGACAGGGTGTCGCCGAGCAGTACTTC
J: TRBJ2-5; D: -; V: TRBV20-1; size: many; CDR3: CSASRGGETQYF; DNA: TGCAGTGCTAGTAGGGGGGGAGAGACCCAGTACTTC
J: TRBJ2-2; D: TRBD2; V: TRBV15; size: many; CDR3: CATSKISGTGELFF; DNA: TGTGCCACCAGCAAAATTAGCGGGACCGGGGAGCTGTTTTTT
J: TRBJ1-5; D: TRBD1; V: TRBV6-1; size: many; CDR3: CASSAITGGHNPRDQPQHF; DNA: TGTGCCAGCAGTGCCATCACAGGGGGCCATAACCCGAGGGATCAGCCCCAGCATTTT
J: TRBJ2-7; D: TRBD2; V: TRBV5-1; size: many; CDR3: CASSPLTSGRAFDEQYF; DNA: TGCGCCAGCAGCCCCCTGACTAGCGGGAGGGCCTTCGACGAGCAGTACTTC
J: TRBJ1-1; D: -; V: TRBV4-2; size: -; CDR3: CASSQGGTGTEAFF; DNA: TGTGCCAGCAGCCAAGGCGGCACTGGCACTGAAGCTTTCTTT
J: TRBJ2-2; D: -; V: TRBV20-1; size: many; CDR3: CSASRTAGELFF; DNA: TGCAGTGCGTCAAGGACAGCCGGGGAGCTGTTTTTT
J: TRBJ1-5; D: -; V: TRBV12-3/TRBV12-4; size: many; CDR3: CASSLSLTNQPQHF; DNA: TGTGCCAGCAGTTTATCCCTTACCAATCAGCCCCAGCATTTT
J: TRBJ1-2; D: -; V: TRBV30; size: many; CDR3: CAWSPEGFYGYTF; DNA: TGTGCCTGGAGCCCGGAGGGCTTCTATGGCTACACCTTC
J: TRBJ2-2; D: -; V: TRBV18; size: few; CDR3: CASSLLGRTNTGELFF; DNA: TGTGCCAGCTCACTTTTGGGAAGAACGAACACCGGGGAGCTGTTTTTT
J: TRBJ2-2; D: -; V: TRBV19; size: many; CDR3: CASSIRSTNTGELFF; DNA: TGTGCCAGTAGTATACGGTCAACGAACACCGGGGAGCTGTTTTTT
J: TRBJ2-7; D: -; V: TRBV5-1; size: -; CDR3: CASSLKGREQYF; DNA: TGCGCCAGCAGCTTGAAAGGGCGCGAGCAGTACTTC
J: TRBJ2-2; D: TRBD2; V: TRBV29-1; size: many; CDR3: CSVGSLAGVTGELFF; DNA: TGCAGCGTTGGGAGCCTAGCGGGAGTAACCGGGGAGCTGTTTTTT
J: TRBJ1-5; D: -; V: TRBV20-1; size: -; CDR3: CSARGKVGGQPQHF; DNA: TGCAGTGCTAGAGGGAAGGTGGGTGGTCAGCCCCAGCATTTT
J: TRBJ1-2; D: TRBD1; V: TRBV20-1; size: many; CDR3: CSARVATGNYGYTF; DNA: TGCAGTGCTAGAGTGGCGACAGGGAACTATGGCTACACCTTC
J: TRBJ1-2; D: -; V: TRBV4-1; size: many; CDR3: CASSQAGLGGYTF; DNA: TGCGCCAGCAGCCAGGCAGGACTCGGGGGCTACACCTTC
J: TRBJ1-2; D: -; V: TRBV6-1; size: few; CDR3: CASSELLEDLYGYTF; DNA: TGTGCCAGCAGTGAACTCCTGGAGGACTTATATGGCTACACCTTC
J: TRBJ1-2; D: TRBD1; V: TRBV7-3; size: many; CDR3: CASSPAGDRGYYGYTF; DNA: TGTGCCAGCAGCCCCGCCGGGGACAGGGGATACTATGGCTACACCTTC
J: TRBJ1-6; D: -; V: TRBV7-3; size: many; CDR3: CASSLTKVSPLHF; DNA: TGTGCCAGCAGCTTAACGAAAGTCTCACCCCTCCACTTT
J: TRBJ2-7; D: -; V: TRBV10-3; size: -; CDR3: CSTRMATYEQYF; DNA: TGTTCCACCCGTATGGCAACCTACGAGCAGTACTTC
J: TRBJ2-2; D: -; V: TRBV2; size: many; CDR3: CASSEASVNTGELFF; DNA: TGTGCCAGCAGTGAAGCTTCAGTAAACACCGGGGAGCTGTTTTTT
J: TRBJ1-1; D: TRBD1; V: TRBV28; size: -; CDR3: CASSSSGTALYTEAFF; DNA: TGTGCCAGCAGTTCCTCCGGGACAGCGCTCTACACTGAAGCTTTCTTT
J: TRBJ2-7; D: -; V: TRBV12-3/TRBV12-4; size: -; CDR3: CASSSNGQGQQYF; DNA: TGTGCCAGCAGTTCCAACGGGCAGGGCCAACAGTACTTC
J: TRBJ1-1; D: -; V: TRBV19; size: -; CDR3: CASSTYREMNTEAFF; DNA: TGTGCCAGTAGTACTTACAGGGAGATGAACACTGAAGCTTTCTTT
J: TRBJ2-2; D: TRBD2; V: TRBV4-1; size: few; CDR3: CASSQGSGGSGELFF; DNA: TGCGCCAGCAGCCAAGGCAGCGGGGGATCCGGGGAGCTGTTTTTT
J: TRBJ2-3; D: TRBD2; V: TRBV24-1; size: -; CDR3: CATSDDRPIAGGTDTQYF; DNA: TGTGCCACCAGTGATGATAGACCTATAGCGGGAGGCACAGATACGCAGTATTTT
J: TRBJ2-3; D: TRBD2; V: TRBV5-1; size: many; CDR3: CASSSRASGPPEWFSDTQYF; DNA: TGCGCCAGCAGCAGCAGGGCTAGCGGGCCCCCCGAGTGGTTTTCAGATACGCAGTATTTT
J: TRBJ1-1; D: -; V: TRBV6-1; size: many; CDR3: CASSEAPGVNTEAFF; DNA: TGTGCCAGCAGTGAAGCCCCCGGAGTGAACACTGAAGCTTTCTTT
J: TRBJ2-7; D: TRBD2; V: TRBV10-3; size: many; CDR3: CAISRTSGNERYF; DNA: TGTGCCATCAGCCGGACTAGCGGGAACGAGCGGTACTTC
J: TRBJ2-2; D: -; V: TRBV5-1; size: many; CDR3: CASSGVRGESTGELFF; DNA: TGCGCCAGCAGCGGAGTGAGGGGAGAGAGCACCGGGGAGCTGTTTTTT
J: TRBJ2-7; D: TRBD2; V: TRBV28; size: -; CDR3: CASSPNSGILYEQYF; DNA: TGTGCCAGCAGCCCCAATAGCGGGATCCTCTACGAGCAGTACTTC
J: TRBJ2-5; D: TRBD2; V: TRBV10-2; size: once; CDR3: CASAGTSVESRRGETQYF; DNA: TGCGCCAGTGCCGGGACTAGCGTTGAGTCGAGGAGAGGCGAGACCCAGTACTTC